The rows below give T cell receptor beta chains drawn from one sample of a study of identical twins. TCRdb reprocessed the 5' RACE reads with MiXCR, giving one entry per CDR3 protein. Of hundreds of thousands of distinct CDR3 sequences listed, around 7% are singletons. These data were likewise used in another study, on yellow fever vaccine responses in identical twins.

The material sequenced was memory (CD45RO+) T cells sorted from blood. The receptors originated from a woman younger than 35 in good health. Both conserved end residues are part of each CDR3. A D gene is named only where the DNA matches it firmly. Clone size is not always given. Where it is, it says once, few, many or a class for expanded clones.

j_gene: TRBJ1-1
d_gene: -
v_gene: TRBV6-6
abundance: few
CDR3nt: TGTGCCAGCAGGCCCCTTGATGGAAGGGCTTTCTTT
CDR3aa: CASRPLDGRAFF

j_gene: TRBJ2-6
d_gene: -
v_gene: TRBV5-1
abundance: many
CDR3nt: TGCGCCAGCAGCCTAACAGGGTTCTCTGGGGCCAACGTCCTGACTTTC
CDR3aa: CASSLTGFSGANVLTF

j_gene: TRBJ2-1
d_gene: TRBD2
v_gene: TRBV15
abundance: many
CDR3nt: TGTGCCACCAGCAGACCCTTCCGTACTAGCGGGAGTGGAAATGAGCAGTTCTTC
CDR3aa: CATSRPFRTSGSGNEQFF

j_gene: TRBJ2-7
d_gene: TRBD1
v_gene: TRBV2
abundance: few
CDR3nt: TGTGCCAGCAGTGAAAGGGACAGTGTATCTTACGAGCAGTACTTC
CDR3aa: CASSERDSVSYEQYF

j_gene: TRBJ2-3
d_gene: TRBD1
v_gene: TRBV28
abundance: once
CDR3nt: TGTGCCATCGGACAGGATCTGAGCACAGATACGCAGTATTTT
CDR3aa: CAIGQDLSTDTQYF

j_gene: TRBJ2-1
d_gene: -
v_gene: TRBV5-1
abundance: -
CDR3nt: TGCGCCAGCAGCGCAGGGAACCGGGACGGTGAGCAGTTCTTC
CDR3aa: CASSAGNRDGEQFF

j_gene: TRBJ2-1
d_gene: TRBD2
v_gene: TRBV3-1
abundance: few
CDR3nt: TGTGCCAGCAGCGGATTCGGGACTAGCGGGAGCAATGAGCAGTTCTTC
CDR3aa: CASSGFGTSGSNEQFF

j_gene: TRBJ2-1
d_gene: TRBD1
v_gene: TRBV12-3/TRBV12-4
abundance: many
CDR3nt: TGTGCCAGCAGACGCGGGACAGGATCCTACAATGAGCAGTTCTTC
CDR3aa: CASRRGTGSYNEQFF

j_gene: TRBJ1-6
d_gene: -
v_gene: TRBV9
abundance: few
CDR3nt: TGTGCCAGCAGCTCCGGGCCCAATTCACCCCTCCACTTT
CDR3aa: CASSSGPNSPLHF

j_gene: TRBJ2-1
d_gene: TRBD2
v_gene: TRBV10-3
abundance: few
CDR3nt: TGTGCCATCAGTGAATTCAGCGGGGGGGCAGATGAGCAGTTCTTC
CDR3aa: CAISEFSGGADEQFF

j_gene: TRBJ2-3
d_gene: -
v_gene: TRBV10-1
abundance: -
CDR3nt: TGCGCCAGCAGTGAGTCGGGGCGGGATACGCAGTATTTT
CDR3aa: CASSESGRDTQYF

j_gene: TRBJ2-1
d_gene: TRBD2
v_gene: TRBV14
abundance: -
CDR3nt: TGTGCCAGCAGCCAAGAAGGTCCTAGCGGGACCAACAATGAGCAGTTCTTC
CDR3aa: CASSQEGPSGTNNEQFF

j_gene: TRBJ2-3
d_gene: -
v_gene: TRBV11-2
abundance: many
CDR3nt: TGTGCCAGCACCCTAAGTGTTACAAGCACAGATACGCAGTATTTT
CDR3aa: CASTLSVTSTDTQYF

j_gene: TRBJ1-6
d_gene: TRBD1
v_gene: TRBV11-2
abundance: -
CDR3nt: TGTGCCAGCAGCTTCGGACAGGGCCAATCACCCCTCCACTTT
CDR3aa: CASSFGQGQSPLHF

j_gene: TRBJ2-1
d_gene: -
v_gene: TRBV3-1
abundance: few
CDR3nt: TGTGCCAGCAGTTCAGGGTACGGATATTTCTTC
CDR3aa: CASSSGYGYFF

j_gene: TRBJ2-5
d_gene: TRBD2
v_gene: TRBV5-1
abundance: many
CDR3nt: TGCGCCAGCAGCTTGGTTTCCAGCGGGGGACCTCAAGAGACCCAGTACTTC
CDR3aa: CASSLVSSGGPQETQYF

j_gene: TRBJ2-1
d_gene: TRBD2
v_gene: TRBV7-8
abundance: few
CDR3nt: TGTGCCAGCAGCGACCGCGCTAGCGGGATATACAATGAGCAGTTCTTC
CDR3aa: CASSDRASGIYNEQFF

j_gene: TRBJ1-6
d_gene: -
v_gene: TRBV2
abundance: many
CDR3nt: TGTGCCAGCCATGCGGGGAGTTATAATTCACCCCTCCACTTT
CDR3aa: CASHAGSYNSPLHF

j_gene: TRBJ2-2
d_gene: -
v_gene: TRBV9
abundance: few
CDR3nt: TGTGCCAGCAGCGTAGGTTCTTTAGAGGGCGGGGAGCTGTTTTTT
CDR3aa: CASSVGSLEGGELFF

j_gene: TRBJ2-2
d_gene: TRBD2
v_gene: TRBV6-1
abundance: many
CDR3nt: TGTGCCAGCAGGACGTGGGGACTAGCGGGACCGAACACCGGGGAGCTGTTTTTT
CDR3aa: CASRTWGLAGPNTGELFF

j_gene: TRBJ2-5
d_gene: TRBD1
v_gene: TRBV18
abundance: many
CDR3nt: TGCGCCAGCAGCCCGGGACAGCAAGAGACCCAGTACTTC
CDR3aa: CASSPGQQETQYF

j_gene: TRBJ2-3
d_gene: -
v_gene: TRBV5-5
abundance: -
CDR3nt: TGTGCCAGCAGCTTGAGAGGGTGGAGCACAGATACGCAGTATTTT
CDR3aa: CASSLRGWSTDTQYF

j_gene: TRBJ2-3
d_gene: TRBD2
v_gene: TRBV28
abundance: few
CDR3nt: TGTGCCAGCAGTTTCTTTACCGTCGAGCGGGGGGGCACAGATACGCAGTATTTT
CDR3aa: CASSFFTVERGGTDTQYF

j_gene: TRBJ2-1
d_gene: -
v_gene: TRBV5-1
abundance: many
CDR3nt: TGCGCCAGCAGCTTGAGTCGGGGGTTGGGTGAGCAGTTCTTC
CDR3aa: CASSLSRGLGEQFF

j_gene: TRBJ1-1
d_gene: TRBD1
v_gene: TRBV20-1
abundance: few
CDR3nt: TGCAGTGCTTACCCGATCGACAGGGGTAAAGGGACTGAAGCTTTCTTT
CDR3aa: CSAYPIDRGKGTEAFF

j_gene: TRBJ2-2
d_gene: -
v_gene: TRBV20-1
abundance: few
CDR3nt: TGCAGTGCTAGAGATCAGATATCGTTGGCTGGGGAGCTGTTTTTT
CDR3aa: CSARDQISLAGELFF

j_gene: TRBJ2-3
d_gene: -
v_gene: TRBV5-1
abundance: few
CDR3nt: TGCGCCAGTACCGCCGGGCTAGGAGTTTTGGATACGCAGTATTTT
CDR3aa: CASTAGLGVLDTQYF

j_gene: TRBJ2-5
d_gene: TRBD1
v_gene: TRBV29-1
abundance: -
CDR3nt: TGCAGCGTGACCGACAGGGGGGGGACCCAGTACTTC
CDR3aa: CSVTDRGGTQYF

j_gene: TRBJ1-6
d_gene: -
v_gene: TRBV2
abundance: few
CDR3nt: TGTGCCAGCGGACTAACAATTTCCTCACCCCTCCACTTT
CDR3aa: CASGLTISSPLHF